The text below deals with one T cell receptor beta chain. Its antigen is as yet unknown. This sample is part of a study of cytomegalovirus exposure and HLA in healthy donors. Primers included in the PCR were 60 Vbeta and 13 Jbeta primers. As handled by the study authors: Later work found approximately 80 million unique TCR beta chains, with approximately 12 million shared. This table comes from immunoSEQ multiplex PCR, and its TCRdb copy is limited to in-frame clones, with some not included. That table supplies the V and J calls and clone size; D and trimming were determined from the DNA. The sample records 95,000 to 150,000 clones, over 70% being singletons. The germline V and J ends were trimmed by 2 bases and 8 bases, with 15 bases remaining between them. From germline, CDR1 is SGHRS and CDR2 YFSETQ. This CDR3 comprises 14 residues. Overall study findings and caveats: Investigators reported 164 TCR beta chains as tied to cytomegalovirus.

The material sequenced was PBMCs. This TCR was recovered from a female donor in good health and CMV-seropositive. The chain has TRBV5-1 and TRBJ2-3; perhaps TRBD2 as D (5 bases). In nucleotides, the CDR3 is TGCGCCAGCAGCTTCTCCGTAATCGCGGGTACGCAGTATTTT. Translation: CASSFSVIAGTQYF.